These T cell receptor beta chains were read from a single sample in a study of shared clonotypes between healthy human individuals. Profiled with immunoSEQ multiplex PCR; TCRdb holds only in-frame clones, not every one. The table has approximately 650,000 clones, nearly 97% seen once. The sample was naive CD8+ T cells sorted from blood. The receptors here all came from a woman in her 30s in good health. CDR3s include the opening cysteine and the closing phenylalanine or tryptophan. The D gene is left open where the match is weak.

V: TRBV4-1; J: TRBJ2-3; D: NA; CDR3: CASSHTEGSTDTQYF; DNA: TGCGCCAGCAGCCACACCGAAGGGAGCACAGATACGCAGTATTTT
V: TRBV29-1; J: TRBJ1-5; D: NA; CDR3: CSVELDSNQPQHF; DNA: TGCAGCGTTGAATTGGACAGCAATCAGCCCCAGCATTTT
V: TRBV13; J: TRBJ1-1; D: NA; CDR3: CASSLYHGANTEAFF; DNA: TGTGCCAGCAGCCTATATCACGGCGCGAACACTGAAGCTTTCTTT
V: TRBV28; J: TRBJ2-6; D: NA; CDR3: CASSIVAGSGANVLTF; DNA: TGTGCCAGCAGTATTGTCGCTGGCTCTGGGGCCAACGTCCTGACTTTC
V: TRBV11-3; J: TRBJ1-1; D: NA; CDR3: CASSLSYSGINTEAFF; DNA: TGTGCCAGCAGCTTATCATATTCCGGTATAAACACTGAAGCTTTCTTT
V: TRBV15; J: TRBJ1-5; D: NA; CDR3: CATSLLRGNQPQHF; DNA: TGTGCCACCAGTCTACTCCGGGGCAATCAGCCCCAGCATTTT
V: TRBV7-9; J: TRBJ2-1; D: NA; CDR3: CASSLGVLNEQFF; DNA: TGTGCCAGCAGCTTAGGGGTTCTCAATGAGCAGTTCTTC
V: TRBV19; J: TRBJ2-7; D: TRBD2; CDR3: CASSIGLAGPYEQYF; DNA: TGTGCCAGTAGTATCGGACTAGCGGGCCCCTACGAGCAGTACTTC
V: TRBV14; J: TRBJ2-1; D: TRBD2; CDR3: CASSQSGLAGEGQFF; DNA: TGTGCCAGCAGCCAATCAGGACTAGCGGGAGAGGGGCAGTTCTTC
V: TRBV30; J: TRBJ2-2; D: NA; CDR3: CAWSVLAGLYNTGELFF; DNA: TGTGCCTGGAGTGTACTCGCGGGACTCTATAACACCGGGGAGCTGTTTTTT
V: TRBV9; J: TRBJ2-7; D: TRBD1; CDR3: CASSGNRDRGSYEQYF; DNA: TGTGCCAGCAGCGGAAACCGGGACAGGGGCTCCTACGAGCAGTACTTC
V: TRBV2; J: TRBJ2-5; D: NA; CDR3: CASSELVLQETQYF; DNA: TGTGCCAGCAGTGAACTTGTGCTCCAAGAGACCCAGTACTTC